The rows below give T cell receptor beta chains drawn from one sample of a study of blood T cell repertoires in COVID-19. Profiled with immunoSEQ multiplex PCR; TCRdb holds only in-frame clones, not every one. The repertoire holds about 180,000 clones, 86% seen once, with more than 7.5% in the top ten. The sequencing sample was made of PBMCs or T cells enriched from blood (not recorded which). Source of these receptors: a woman aged 30 to 39 who had recovered from COVID-19. Each CDR3 is given with its conserved first and last residue. D genes are given only for firm matches. Expanded clones get a size class; other rows say once, few or many, or leave the size out.

D gene	clone size	V gene	CDR3 length	J gene	CDR3 DNA	CDR3 protein
-	-	TRBV28	18	TRBJ2-3	TGTGCCAGCAGTTTATCCCAGTCGAGGAGGATCGGAACAGATACGCAGTATTTT	CASSLSQSRRIGTDTQYF
-	-	TRBV10-3	16	TRBJ2-3	TGTGCCATCAGTGAGTTGTCCGGGGGGCGAACAGATACGCAGTATTTT	CAISELSGGRTDTQYF
-	-	TRBV3-1/TRBV3-2	14	TRBJ2-7	TGTGCCAGCAGCGTGTCCGGGGTAATCTACGAGCAGTACTTC	CASSVSGVIYEQYF
-	-	TRBV1	17	TRBJ2-7	TGCACCAGCAGCCAAGAGGGCTCAGACAACCTCTCCTACGAGCAGTACTTC	CTSSQEGSDNLSYEQYF
TRBD2	-	TRBV5-1	16	TRBJ2-1	TGCGCCAGCAGTCCCGATGCAGGACTAGCGGGATTTGAGCAGTTCTTC	CASSPDAGLAGFEQFF
-	once	TRBV14	14	TRBJ1-6	TGTGCCAGCAAACAGGGTACCAAAAGTTCACCCCTCCACTTT	CASKQGTKSSPLHF
-	-	TRBV19	14	TRBJ1-5	TGTGCCAGTAGTAAACAGGGTAGCAATCAGCCCCAGCATTTT	CASSKQGSNQPQHF
-	-	TRBV7-9	13	TRBJ1-1	TGTGCCAGCTCGGCAGGGCCGAACACTGAAGCTTTCTTT	CASSAGPNTEAFF
TRBD1	-	TRBV10-3	17	TRBJ1-1	TGTGCCATCAGTCGCCCGGGACAGGGGACCTCGAACACTGAAGCTTTCTTT	CAISRPGQGTSNTEAFF
TRBD1	-	TRBV7-2	16	TRBJ1-1	TGTGCCAGCAGCTTACTATCCGGACAGGGGAGCACTGAAGCTTTCTTT	CASSLLSGQGSTEAFF
TRBD2	-	TRBV28	15	TRBJ2-1	TGTGCCAGCAGTCTCTCGGGAGGGACGGGCAATGAGCAGTTCTTC	CASSLSGGTGNEQFF
-	-	TRBV12-5	15	TRBJ1-4	TGTGCTAGTGGGGGGAGTTGGGTTGCTGGGGAAAAACTGTTTTTT	CASGGSWVAGEKLFF
TRBD1	-	TRBV7-3	13	TRBJ1-2	TGTGCCAGCAGCCGAGGGACAGGGGATGGCTACACCTTC	CASSRGTGDGYTF
TRBD2	few	TRBV9	16	TRBJ2-2	TGTGCCAGCAGCGTATTGCCTAGCGGAAACACCGGGGAGCTGTTTTTT	CASSVLPSGNTGELFF
TRBD2	-	TRBV20-1	14	TRBJ2-7	TGCAGTGCTAGTCTCAGGACTAGCGTCTACGAGCAGTACTTC	CSASLRTSVYEQYF
-	-	TRBV2	11	TRBJ2-3	TGTGCCACAGACTCCGGGGATACGCAGTATTTT	CATDSGDTQYF
-	-	TRBV7-9	15	TRBJ1-3	TGTGCCAGCAGCCCCAAACAGCCTCGTGGAAACACCATATATTTT	CASSPKQPRGNTIYF
-	once	TRBV12-3/TRBV12-4	12	TRBJ2-2	TGTGCCAGCAGACTCCTTTCCGGGGAGCTGTTTTTT	CASRLLSGELFF
TRBD2	few	TRBV6-5	14	TRBJ2-2	TGTGCCAGCAGTTTGTTCGGGGGGTCCGGGGAGCTGTTTTTT	CASSLFGGSGELFF
TRBD2	-	TRBV10-3	16	TRBJ2-7	TGTGCCATCAGTGACCTCCGGGGGACTAGAGGATACGAGCAGTACTTC	CAISDLRGTRGYEQYF
-	-	TRBV2	14	TRBJ2-1	TGTGCCAGCAGTCCCCAGGGGCGGAACGGAGAGCAGTTCTTC	CASSPQGRNGEQFF
-	-	TRBV15	15	TRBJ1-5	TGTGCCACCAGCGCTCTTGAGGGCCACAATCAGCCCCAGCATTTT	CATSALEGHNQPQHF
-	-	TRBV5-1	15	TRBJ2-1	TGCGCCAGCAGCTTGGGGAGGAGCTCCTACAATGAGCAGTTCTTC	CASSLGRSSYNEQFF
TRBD1	-	TRBV11-2	19	TRBJ1-6	TGTGCCAGCAGCGTTACTCGGGACAGGGGGCTTATTCGTCATTCACCCCTCCACTTT	CASSVTRDRGLIRHSPLHF
-	-	TRBV7-2	16	TRBJ1-2	TGTGCCAGCAGCTTAAGGGGGGGCCCCTCTGGCTATGGCTACACCTTC	CASSLRGGPSGYGYTF
TRBD2	-	TRBV18	16	TRBJ2-5	TGTGCCAGCTCACCATTGACTAGCGGGATGAGAGGGACCCAGTACTTC	CASSPLTSGMRGTQYF
-	-	TRBV7-3	15	TRBJ2-7	TGTGCCAGCAGCCCAGCGGCAGGGAGGACCTACGAGCAGTACTTC	CASSPAAGRTYEQYF
TRBD1	once	TRBV27	16	TRBJ2-7	TGTGCCAGCAGTTCTTACACCGGGACAGGGTTCTACGAGCAGTACTTC	CASSSYTGTGFYEQYF
-	-	TRBV12-3/TRBV12-4	13	TRBJ1-3	TGTGCCAGTACAGGGCACTCTGGAAACACCATATATTTT	CASTGHSGNTIYF
TRBD1	-	TRBV9	15	TRBJ1-2	TGTGCCAGCAGCGTAGTGGTGACAGGGGACTATGGCTACACCTTC	CASSVVVTGDYGYTF
-	many	TRBV7-9	12	TRBJ2-7	TGTGCCAGCAGCCAGGGACACTACGAGCAGTACTTC	CASSQGHYEQYF
TRBD1	-	TRBV19	15	TRBJ1-6	TGTGCCAGTAGTGCAGGGACAGCACTTAATTCACCCCTCCACTTT	CASSAGTALNSPLHF